This T cell receptor beta chain comes out of a study of blood T cell repertoires in COVID-19. Only in-frame clones appear in the TCRdb table, and some are missing; sequencing was by immunoSEQ multiplex PCR. This table has approximately 230,000 clones, approximately 79% appearing once. This CDR3 spans 14 amino acids. V dropped 1 base and J dropped 1 base, with 5 bases sitting between them. Germline-derived CDR1 and CDR2 are SGHDT and YYEEEE. The sequence derives from a middle-aged woman with active or convalescent COVID-19. The source material was peripheral blood. The genes are TRBV5-6 and TRBJ2-2, with D unresolved. CDR3 amino acids: CASSLTVNTGELFF. The CDR3, as DNA: TGTGCCAGCAGCTTGACAGTGAACACCGGGGAGCTGTTTTTT.